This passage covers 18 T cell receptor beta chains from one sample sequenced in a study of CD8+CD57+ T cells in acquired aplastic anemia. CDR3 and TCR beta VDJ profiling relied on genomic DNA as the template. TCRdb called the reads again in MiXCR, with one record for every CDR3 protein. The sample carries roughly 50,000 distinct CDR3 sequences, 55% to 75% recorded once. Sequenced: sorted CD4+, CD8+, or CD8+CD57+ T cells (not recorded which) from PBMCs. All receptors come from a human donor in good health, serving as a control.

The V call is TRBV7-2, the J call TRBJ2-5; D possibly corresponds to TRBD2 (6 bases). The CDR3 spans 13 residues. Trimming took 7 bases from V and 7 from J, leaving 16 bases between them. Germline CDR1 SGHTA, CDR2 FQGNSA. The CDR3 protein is CASTGDLVSTQYF. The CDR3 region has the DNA TGTGCCAGCACCGGGGACTTGGTGTCGACCCAGTACTTC. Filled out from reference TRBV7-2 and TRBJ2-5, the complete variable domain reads GAGVSQSPSNKVTEKGKDVELRCDPISGHTALYWYRQSLGQGLEFLIYFQGNSAPDKSGLPSDRFSAERTGGSVSTLTIQRTQQEDSAVYLCASTGDLVSTQYFGPGTRLLVL.

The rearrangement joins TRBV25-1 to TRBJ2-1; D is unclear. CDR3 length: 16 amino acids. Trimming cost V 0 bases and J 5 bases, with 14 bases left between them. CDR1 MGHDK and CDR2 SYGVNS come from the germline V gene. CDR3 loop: CASSEYQALNNNEQFF. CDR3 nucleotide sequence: TGTGCCAGCAGTGAATATCAGGCACTCAACAACAATGAGCAGTTCTTC. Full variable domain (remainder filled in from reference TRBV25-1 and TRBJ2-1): EADIYQTPRYLVIGTGKKITLECSQTMGHDKMYWYQQDPGMELHLIHYSYGVNSTEKGDLSSESTVSRIRTEHFPLTLESARPSHTSQYLCASSEYQALNNNEQFFGPGTRLTVL.

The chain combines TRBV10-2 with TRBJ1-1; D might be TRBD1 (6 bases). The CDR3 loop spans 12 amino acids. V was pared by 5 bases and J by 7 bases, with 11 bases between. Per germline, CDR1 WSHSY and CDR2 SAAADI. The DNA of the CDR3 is TGCGCCAGCAGTTTACAGGGAATTGAAGCTTTCTTT. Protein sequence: CASSLQGIEAFF.

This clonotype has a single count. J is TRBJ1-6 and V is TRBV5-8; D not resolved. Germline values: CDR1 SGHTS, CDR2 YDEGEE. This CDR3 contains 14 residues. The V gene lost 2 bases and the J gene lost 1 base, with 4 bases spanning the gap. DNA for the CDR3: TGTGCCAGCAGCTTAGTTTCCTATAATTCACCCCTCCACTTT. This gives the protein CASSLVSYNSPLHF.

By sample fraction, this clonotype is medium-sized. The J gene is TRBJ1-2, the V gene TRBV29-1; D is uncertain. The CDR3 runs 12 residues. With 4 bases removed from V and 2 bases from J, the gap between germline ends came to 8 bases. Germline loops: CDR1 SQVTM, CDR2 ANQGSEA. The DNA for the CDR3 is TGCAGCGTTGTTGAGAGAAACTATGGCTACACCTTC. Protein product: CSVVERNYGYTF.

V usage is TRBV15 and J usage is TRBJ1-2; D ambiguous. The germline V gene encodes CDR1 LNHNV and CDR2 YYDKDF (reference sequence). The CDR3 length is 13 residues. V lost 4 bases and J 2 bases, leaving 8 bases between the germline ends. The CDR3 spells CATSKRQNYGYTF. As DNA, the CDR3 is TGTGCCACCAGCAAGAGACAAAACTATGGCTACACCTTC.

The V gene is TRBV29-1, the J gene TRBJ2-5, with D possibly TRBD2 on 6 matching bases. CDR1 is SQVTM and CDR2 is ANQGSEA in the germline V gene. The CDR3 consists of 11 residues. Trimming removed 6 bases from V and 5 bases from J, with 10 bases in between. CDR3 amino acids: CSVPRGETQYF. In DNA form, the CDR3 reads TGCAGCGTCCCCCGGGGGGAGACCCAGTACTTC. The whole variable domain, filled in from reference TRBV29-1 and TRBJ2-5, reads SAVISQKPSRDICQRGTSLTIQCQVDSQVTMMFWYRQQPGQSLTLIATANQGSEATYESGFVIDKFPISRPNLTFSTLTVSNMSPEDSSIYLCSVPRGETQYFGPGTRLLVL.

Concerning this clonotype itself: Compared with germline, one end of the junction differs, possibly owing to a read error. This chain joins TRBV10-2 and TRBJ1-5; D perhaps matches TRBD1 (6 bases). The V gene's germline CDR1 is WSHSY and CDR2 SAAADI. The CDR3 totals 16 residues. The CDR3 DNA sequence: TGTGCCAGCAGCCAAGGGGGGGGGCGAGGAAATCAGCCCCAGCATTTT. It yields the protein CASSQGGGRGNQPQHF.

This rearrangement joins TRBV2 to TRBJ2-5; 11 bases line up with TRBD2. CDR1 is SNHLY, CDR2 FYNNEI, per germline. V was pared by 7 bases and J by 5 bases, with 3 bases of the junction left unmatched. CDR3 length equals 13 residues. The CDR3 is CASTLAGVETQYF. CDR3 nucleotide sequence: TGTGCCAGCACACTAGCGGGGGTTGAGACCCAGTACTTC.

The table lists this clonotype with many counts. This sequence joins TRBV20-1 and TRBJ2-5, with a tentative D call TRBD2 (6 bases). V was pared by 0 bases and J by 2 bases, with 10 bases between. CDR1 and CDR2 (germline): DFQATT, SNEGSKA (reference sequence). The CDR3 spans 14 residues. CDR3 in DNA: TGCAGTGCTAGAGAGGGAGGCTCTCAAGAGACCCAGTACTTC. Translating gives CSAREGGSQETQYF.

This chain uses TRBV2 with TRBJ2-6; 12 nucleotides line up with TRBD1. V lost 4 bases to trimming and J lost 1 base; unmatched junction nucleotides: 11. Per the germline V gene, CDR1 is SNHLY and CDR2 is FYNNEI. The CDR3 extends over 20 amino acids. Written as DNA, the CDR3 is TGTGCCAGCAGTGGCACGCCTCGGGGACAGGGGGCTTCTGGGGCCAACGTCCTGACTTTC. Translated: CASSGTPRGQGASGANVLTF.

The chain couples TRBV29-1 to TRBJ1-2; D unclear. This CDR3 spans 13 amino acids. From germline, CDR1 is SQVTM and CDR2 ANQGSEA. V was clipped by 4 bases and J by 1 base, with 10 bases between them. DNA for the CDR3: TGCAGCGTTGGCCAAAGGAATAACTATGGCTACACCTTC. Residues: CSVGQRNNYGYTF. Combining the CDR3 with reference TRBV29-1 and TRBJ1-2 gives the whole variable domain SAVISQKPSRDICQRGTSLTIQCQVDSQVTMMFWYRQQPGQSLTLIATANQGSEATYESGFVIDKFPISRPNLTFSTLTVSNMSPEDSSIYLCSVGQRNNYGYTFGSGTRLTVV.

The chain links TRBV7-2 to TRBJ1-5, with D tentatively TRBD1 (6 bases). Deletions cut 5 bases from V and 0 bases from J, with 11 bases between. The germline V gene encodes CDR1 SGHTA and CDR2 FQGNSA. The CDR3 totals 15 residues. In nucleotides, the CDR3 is TGTGCCAGCAGCAAGGACAGCCTTAGCAATCAGCCCCAGCATTTT. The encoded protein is CASSKDSLSNQPQHF. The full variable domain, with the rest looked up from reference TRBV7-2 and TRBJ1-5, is GAGVSQSPSNKVTEKGKDVELRCDPISGHTALYWYRQSLGQGLEFLIYFQGNSAPDKSGLPSDRFSAERTGGSVSTLTIQRTQQEDSAVYLCASSKDSLSNQPQHFGDGTRLSIL.

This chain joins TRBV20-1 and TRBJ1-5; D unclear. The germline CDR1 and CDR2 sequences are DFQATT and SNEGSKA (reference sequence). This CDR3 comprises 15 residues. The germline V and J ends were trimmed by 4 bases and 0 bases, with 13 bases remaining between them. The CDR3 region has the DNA TGCAGTGCTATACCGTCCACAGATAGCAATCAGCCCCAGCATTTT. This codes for CSAIPSTDSNQPQHF.

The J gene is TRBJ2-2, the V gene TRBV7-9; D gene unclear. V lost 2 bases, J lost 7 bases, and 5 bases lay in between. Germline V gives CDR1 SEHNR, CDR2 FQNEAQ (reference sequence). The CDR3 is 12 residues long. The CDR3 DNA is TGTGCCAGCAGCTTACCTCTCGGGGAGCTGTTTTTT. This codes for CASSLPLGELFF.

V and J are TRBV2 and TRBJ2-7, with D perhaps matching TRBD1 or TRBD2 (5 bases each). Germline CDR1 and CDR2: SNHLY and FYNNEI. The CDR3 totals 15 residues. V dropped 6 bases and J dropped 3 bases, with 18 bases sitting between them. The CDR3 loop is CASSPTSGHFYEQYF. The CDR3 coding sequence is TGTGCCAGCAGCCCGACCTCGGGGCATTTCTACGAGCAGTACTTC.

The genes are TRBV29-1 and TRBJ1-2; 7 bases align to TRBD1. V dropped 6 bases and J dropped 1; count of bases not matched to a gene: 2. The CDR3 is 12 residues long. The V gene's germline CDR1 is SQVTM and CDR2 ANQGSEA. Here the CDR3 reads CSVRDSNYGYTF. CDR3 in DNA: TGCAGCGTGCGGGACAGTAACTATGGCTACACCTTC.

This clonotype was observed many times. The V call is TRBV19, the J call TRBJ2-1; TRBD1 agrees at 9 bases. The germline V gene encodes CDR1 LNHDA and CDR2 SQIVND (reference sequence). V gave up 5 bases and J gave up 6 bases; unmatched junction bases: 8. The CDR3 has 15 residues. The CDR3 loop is CASSGTGTSSNEQFF. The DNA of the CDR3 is TGTGCCAGTAGTGGGACAGGGACTTCTTCCAATGAGCAGTTCTTC.